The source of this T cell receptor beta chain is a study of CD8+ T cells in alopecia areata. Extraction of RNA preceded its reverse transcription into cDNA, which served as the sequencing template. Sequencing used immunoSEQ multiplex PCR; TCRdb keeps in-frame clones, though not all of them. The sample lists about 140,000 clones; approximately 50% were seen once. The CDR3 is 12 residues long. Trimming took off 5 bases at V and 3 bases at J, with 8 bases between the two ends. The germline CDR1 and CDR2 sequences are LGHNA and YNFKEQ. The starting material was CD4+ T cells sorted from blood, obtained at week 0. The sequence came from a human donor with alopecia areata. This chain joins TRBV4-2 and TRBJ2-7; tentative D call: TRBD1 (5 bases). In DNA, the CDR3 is TGTGCCAGCAGCTCCGACAGCTACGAGCAGTACTTC. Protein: CASSSDSYEQYF.